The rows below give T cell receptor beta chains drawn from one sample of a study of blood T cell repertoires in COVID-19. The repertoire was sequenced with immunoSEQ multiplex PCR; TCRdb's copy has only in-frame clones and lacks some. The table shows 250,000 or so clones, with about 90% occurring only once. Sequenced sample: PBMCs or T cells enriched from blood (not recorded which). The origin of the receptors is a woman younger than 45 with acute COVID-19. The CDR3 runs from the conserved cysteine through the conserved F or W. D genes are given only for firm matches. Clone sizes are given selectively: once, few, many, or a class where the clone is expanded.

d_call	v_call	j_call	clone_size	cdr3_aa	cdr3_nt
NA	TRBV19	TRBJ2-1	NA	CASSIADGSSYNEQFF	TGTGCCAGTAGTATAGCTGACGGGAGCTCCTACAATGAGCAGTTCTTC
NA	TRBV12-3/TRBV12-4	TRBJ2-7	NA	CASGANYEQYF	TGTGCCAGCGGAGCCAACTACGAGCAGTACTTC
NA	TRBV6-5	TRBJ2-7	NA	CASSHDGGTPYEQYF	TGTGCCAGCAGTCATGATGGGGGGACTCCCTACGAGCAGTACTTC
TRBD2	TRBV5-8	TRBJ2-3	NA	CASSAPGTSGLRGPDTQYF	TGTGCCAGCAGCGCCCCCGGGACTAGCGGGTTGCGGGGCCCAGATACGCAGTATTTT
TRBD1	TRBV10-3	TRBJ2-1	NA	CAIRDTGGAYNEQFF	TGTGCCATCAGGGATACAGGGGGCGCCTACAATGAGCAGTTCTTC
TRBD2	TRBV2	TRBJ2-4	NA	CASRGLQMNIQYF	TGTGCCAGCAGGGGACTACAAATGAACATTCAGTACTTC
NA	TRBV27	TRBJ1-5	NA	CASSLSQGGNQPQHF	TGTGCCAGCAGTTTATCACAGGGAGGCAATCAGCCCCAGCATTTT
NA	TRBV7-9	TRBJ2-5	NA	CASSPLGGAETQYF	TGTGCCAGCAGCCCACTGGGGGGGGCTGAGACCCAGTACTTC
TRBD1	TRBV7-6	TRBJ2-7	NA	CASSHGDRGRSYEQYF	TGTGCCAGCAGCCATGGGGACAGGGGCCGCTCCTACGAGCAGTACTTC
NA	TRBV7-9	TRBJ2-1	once	CASSPQDSNEQFF	TGTGCCAGCAGCCCTCAGGACAGCAATGAGCAGTTCTTC
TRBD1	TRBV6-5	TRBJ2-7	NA	CASSYRQGGEQYF	TGTGCCAGCAGTTACCGACAGGGCGGCGAGCAGTACTTC
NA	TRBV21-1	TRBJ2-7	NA	CASSIPSFNSYEQYF	TGTGCCAGCAGCATACCTAGCTTTAACTCCTACGAGCAGTACTTC
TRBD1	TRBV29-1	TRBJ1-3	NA	CSVDGTGGASGNTIYF	TGCAGCGTTGATGGGACAGGGGGCGCGTCTGGAAACACCATATATTTT
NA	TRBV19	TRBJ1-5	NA	CASKAPYSNQPQHF	TGTGCCAGCAAAGCACCGTATAGCAATCAGCCCCAGCATTTT
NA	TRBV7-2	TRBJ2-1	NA	CATSISYNEQFF	TGTGCCACCTCTATTTCCTACAATGAGCAGTTCTTC
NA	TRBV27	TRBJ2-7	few	CASSLSGTNSYEQYF	TGTGCCAGCAGTTTATCGGGGACAAACTCCTACGAGCAGTACTTC
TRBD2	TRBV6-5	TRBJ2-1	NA	CATAPSGIGGEQFF	TGTGCCACCGCGCCGAGCGGGATCGGAGGTGAGCAGTTCTTC
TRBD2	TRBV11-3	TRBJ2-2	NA	CASSLGPSGNTGELFF	TGTGCCAGCAGCTTAGGGCCTAGCGGGAACACCGGGGAGCTGTTTTTT
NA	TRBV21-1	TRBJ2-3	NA	CASGSRDSISDTQYF	TGTGCCAGCGGCAGCCGGGACAGCATCTCAGATACGCAGTATTTT
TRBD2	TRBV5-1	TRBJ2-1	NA	CASSLRTSSYNEQFF	TGCGCCAGCAGCCTACGGACTAGCTCCTACAATGAGCAGTTCTTC
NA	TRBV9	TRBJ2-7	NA	CASGPDEDLDLRGEQYF	TGTGCCAGCGGCCCTGACGAAGATCTGGATCTAAGAGGGGAGCAGTACTTC
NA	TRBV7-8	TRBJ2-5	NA	CASSLGLQETQYF	TGTGCCAGCAGCCTGGGACTTCAAGAGACCCAGTACTTC
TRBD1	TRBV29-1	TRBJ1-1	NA	CSVFIRTGEAFF	TGCAGCGTTTTTATAAGGACAGGGGAGGCTTTCTTT
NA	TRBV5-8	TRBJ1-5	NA	CASSLLEVGNQPQHF	TGTGCCAGCAGCTTGTTGGAGGTGGGCAATCAGCCCCAGCATTTT
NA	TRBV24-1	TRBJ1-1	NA	CATSDTRGGNTEAFF	TGTGCCACCAGTGACACACGGGGAGGAAACACTGAAGCTTTCTTT
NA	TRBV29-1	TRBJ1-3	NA	CSVGAGAGNTIYF	TGCAGCGTTGGAGCAGGGGCCGGAAACACCATATATTTT
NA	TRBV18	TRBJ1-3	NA	CASSPPSGPGNTIYF	TGTGCCAGCTCACCACCGAGCGGCCCGGGGAACACCATATATTTT
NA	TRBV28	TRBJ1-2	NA	CASSIREYGYTF	TGTGCCAGCAGTATCCGGGAGTATGGCTACACCTTC
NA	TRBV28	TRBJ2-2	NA	CASSRGQFSTGELFF	TGTGCCAGCAGTCGTGGACAGTTCAGCACCGGGGAGCTGTTTTTT
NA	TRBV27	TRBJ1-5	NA	CASSHSNQPQHF	TGTGCCAGCAGTCATAGCAATCAGCCCCAGCATTTT
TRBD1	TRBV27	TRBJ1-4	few	CASSQDRINEKLFF	TGTGCCAGCAGTCAGGACAGGATCAATGAAAAACTGTTTTTT
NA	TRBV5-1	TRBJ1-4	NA	CASSLASGGNEKLFF	TGCGCCAGCAGCTTAGCGAGCGGGGGCAATGAAAAACTGTTTTTT
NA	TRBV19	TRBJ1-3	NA	CASSISWTLGNTIYF	TGTGCCAGTAGTATTTCCTGGACATTAGGAAACACCATATATTTT
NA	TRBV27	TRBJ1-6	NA	CASSLWQVNSPLHF	TGTGCCAGCAGTTTGTGGCAGGTTAATTCACCCCTCCACTTT
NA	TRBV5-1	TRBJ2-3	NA	CASSFTSGGGADTQYF	TGCGCCAGCAGCTTCACTAGCGGAGGGGGCGCAGATACGCAGTATTTT
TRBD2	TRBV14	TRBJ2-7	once	CASSPPGRAAYEQYF	TGTGCCAGCAGCCCCCCAGGGAGGGCGGCCTACGAGCAGTACTTC
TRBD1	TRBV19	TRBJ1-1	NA	CASSVDRGITEAFF	TGTGCCAGTAGCGTAGACAGGGGGATCACTGAAGCTTTCTTT
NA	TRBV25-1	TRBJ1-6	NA	CASSEYRLNSPLHF	TGTGCCAGCAGTGAATATCGTCTAAATTCACCCCTCCACTTT
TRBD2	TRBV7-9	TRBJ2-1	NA	CASSLAGSGYYNEQFF	TGTGCCAGCAGCTTAGCGGGTAGCGGGTACTACAATGAGCAGTTCTTC
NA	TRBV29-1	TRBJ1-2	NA	CSAVGANYGYTF	TGCAGCGCCGTCGGGGCTAACTATGGCTACACCTTC
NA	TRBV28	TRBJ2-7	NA	CASSLSGRYEQYF	TGTGCCAGCAGTTTGAGCGGCAGATACGAGCAGTACTTC
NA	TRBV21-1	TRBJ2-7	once	CASSKVPERRRNEQYF	TGTGCCAGCAGCAAAGTCCCCGAGAGGCGGCGGAACGAGCAGTACTTC
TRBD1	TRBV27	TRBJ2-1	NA	CASSLSGGAYNEQFF	TGTGCCAGCAGTTTATCAGGGGGCGCCTACAATGAGCAGTTCTTC
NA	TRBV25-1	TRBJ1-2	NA	CASNQGLGHGYTF	TGTGCCAGCAATCAGGGGCTGGGACATGGCTACACCTTC
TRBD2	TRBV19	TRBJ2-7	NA	CASSPGTSGYEQYF	TGTGCCAGTAGCCCCGGGACTAGCGGCTACGAGCAGTACTTC
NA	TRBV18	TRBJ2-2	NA	CASSFRDSFGVGELFF	TGTGCCAGCTCATTCCGGGACTCGTTTGGGGTCGGGGAGCTGTTTTTT
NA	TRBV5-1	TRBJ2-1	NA	CASSRPRGDNEQFF	TGCGCCAGCAGTCGACCTAGAGGAGACAATGAGCAGTTCTTC
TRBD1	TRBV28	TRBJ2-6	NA	CASSSGQVITGANVLTF	TGTGCCAGCAGTTCCGGACAGGTCATCACTGGGGCCAACGTCCTGACTTTC
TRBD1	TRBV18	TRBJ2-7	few	CASSPTGTGGVEQYF	TGTGCCAGCTCACCTACCGGGACAGGGGGTGTCGAGCAGTACTTC
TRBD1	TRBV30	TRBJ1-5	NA	CAWSVGQGSQPQHF	TGTGCCTGGAGTGTTGGACAGGGGAGTCAGCCCCAGCATTTT
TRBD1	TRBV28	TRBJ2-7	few	CASSPVPWDSHYEQYF	TGTGCCAGCAGTCCAGTCCCCTGGGACAGCCACTACGAGCAGTACTTC
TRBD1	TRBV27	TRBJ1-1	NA	CASSLSRDRRVTEAFF	TGTGCCAGCAGTTTATCGAGGGACAGGCGAGTCACTGAAGCTTTCTTT
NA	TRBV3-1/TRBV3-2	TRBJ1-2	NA	CASSQARGYTF	TGTGCCAGCAGCCAAGCTAGGGGCTACACCTTC
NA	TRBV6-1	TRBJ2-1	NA	CASSEARSGWNEQFF	TGTGCCAGCAGTGAAGCGCGGTCAGGGTGGAATGAGCAGTTCTTC
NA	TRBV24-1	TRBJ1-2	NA	CATSDWSGAGDYGYTF	TGTGCCACCAGTGATTGGTCAGGGGCAGGAGACTATGGCTACACCTTC
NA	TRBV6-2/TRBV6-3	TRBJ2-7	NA	CASSYVRVREQYF	TGTGCCAGCAGTTATGTCAGGGTACGCGAGCAGTACTTC
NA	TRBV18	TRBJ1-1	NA	CASSPPGGGGTEAFF	TGTGCCAGCTCACCTCCCGGGGGAGGAGGCACTGAAGCTTTCTTT